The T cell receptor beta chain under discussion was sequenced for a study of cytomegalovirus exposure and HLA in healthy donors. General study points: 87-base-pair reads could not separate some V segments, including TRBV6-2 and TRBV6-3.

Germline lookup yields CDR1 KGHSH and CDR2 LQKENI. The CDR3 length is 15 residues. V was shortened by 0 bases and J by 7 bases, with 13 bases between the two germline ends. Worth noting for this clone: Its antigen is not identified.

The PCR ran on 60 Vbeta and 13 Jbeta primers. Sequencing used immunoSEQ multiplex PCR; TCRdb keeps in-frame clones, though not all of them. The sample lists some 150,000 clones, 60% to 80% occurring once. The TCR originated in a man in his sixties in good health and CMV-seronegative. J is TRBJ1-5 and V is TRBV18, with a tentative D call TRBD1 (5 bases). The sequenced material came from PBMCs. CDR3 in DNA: TGTGCCAGCTCACCACCGTCCAGGGCGGGACAGCCCCAGCATTTT. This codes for CASSPPSRAGQPQHF.